A selection of T cell receptor beta chains follows, all from one sample in a study of cytomegalovirus exposure and HLA in healthy donors. The table came from immunoSEQ multiplex PCR; TCRdb's copy has only in-frame clones and leaves some out. Seen here are tens of thousands of clones, around nine tenths observed once, and the top ten hold 2.7%. Sequencing was carried out using PBMCs. The receptors were sampled from a boy aged 5-17 years in good health and CMV-seronegative. Both conserved end residues are part of each CDR3. D genes are given only for firm matches. The size of a clone is reported for some rows only, either as once, few or many, or as a class for expanded clones.

D gene: .; J gene: TRBJ1-4; clone size: .; V gene: TRBV4-2; CDR3 protein: CASSQDGGGDEKLFF; CDR3 DNA: TGTGCCAGCAGCCAAGATGGGGGGGGCGATGAAAAACTGTTTTTT
D gene: TRBD1; J gene: TRBJ2-7; clone size: once; V gene: TRBV11-2; CDR3 protein: CASSSMGGTGVYEQYF; CDR3 DNA: TGTGCCAGCAGCTCCATGGGTGGGACAGGGGTCTACGAGCAGTACTTC
D gene: .; J gene: TRBJ2-7; clone size: .; V gene: TRBV7-7; CDR3 protein: CASSLEGGGRSGEQYF; CDR3 DNA: TGTGCCAGCAGCTTGGAGGGGGGGGGAAGGTCGGGCGAGCAGTACTTC
D gene: .; J gene: TRBJ1-2; clone size: .; V gene: TRBV2; CDR3 protein: CASTVVPNYGYTF; CDR3 DNA: TGTGCCAGCACAGTGGTCCCCAACTATGGCTACACCTTC
D gene: .; J gene: TRBJ1-2; clone size: .; V gene: TRBV30; CDR3 protein: CAWSLLGARGYTF; CDR3 DNA: TGTGCCTGGAGTCTGCTGGGGGCCCGTGGCTACACCTTC
D gene: TRBD2; J gene: TRBJ2-2; clone size: .; V gene: TRBV27; CDR3 protein: CASSLLAGGGNTGELFF; CDR3 DNA: TGTGCCAGCAGCCTCCTAGCGGGGGGTGGGAACACCGGGGAGCTGTTTTTT
D gene: TRBD1; J gene: TRBJ1-5; clone size: .; V gene: TRBV27; CDR3 protein: CASSLRNRGPLNSNQPQHF; CDR3 DNA: TGTGCCAGCAGTTTAAGGAACAGGGGGCCCCTAAATAGCAATCAGCCCCAGCATTTT
D gene: .; J gene: TRBJ2-2; clone size: .; V gene: TRBV27; CDR3 protein: CASKLYDTGELFF; CDR3 DNA: TGTGCCAGCAAGCTTTATGACACCGGGGAGCTGTTTTTT
D gene: .; J gene: TRBJ1-3; clone size: .; V gene: TRBV5-4; CDR3 protein: CASSLDSRSGNTIYF; CDR3 DNA: TGTGCCAGCAGCTTGGACTCTCGCTCTGGAAACACCATATATTTT
D gene: .; J gene: TRBJ1-1; clone size: .; V gene: TRBV15; CDR3 protein: CATSRVVRGGNTEAFF; CDR3 DNA: TGTGCCACCAGCAGAGTTGTGAGGGGAGGAAACACTGAAGCTTTCTTT
D gene: .; J gene: TRBJ1-6; clone size: .; V gene: TRBV18; CDR3 protein: CASSPRGEGSSPLHF; CDR3 DNA: TGTGCCAGCTCACCACGGGGGGAAGGTTCGTCACCCCTCCACTTT
D gene: .; J gene: TRBJ2-3; clone size: .; V gene: TRBV30; CDR3 protein: CAWSPRRGNTDTQYF; CDR3 DNA: TGTGCCTGGAGCCCGCGGCGGGGCAACACAGATACGCAGTATTTT
D gene: TRBD1; J gene: TRBJ1-2; clone size: once; V gene: TRBV6-6; CDR3 protein: CASSTGTGTSGGYTF; CDR3 DNA: TGTGCCAGCAGTACCGGGACAGGGACCTCGGGCGGCTACACCTTC
D gene: .; J gene: TRBJ2-7; clone size: .; V gene: TRBV5-4; CDR3 protein: CASSFRGHPYEQYF; CDR3 DNA: TGTGCCAGCAGCTTCAGGGGTCACCCCTACGAGCAGTACTTC
D gene: TRBD2; J gene: TRBJ2-7; clone size: once; V gene: TRBV4-3; CDR3 protein: CASSQDRGGLGSEQYF; CDR3 DNA: TGCGCCAGCAGCCAAGATCGGGGGGGACTCGGTTCCGAGCAGTACTTC
D gene: TRBD1; J gene: TRBJ1-1; clone size: .; V gene: TRBV19; CDR3 protein: CASRQGLNTEAFF; CDR3 DNA: TGTGCCAGTAGACAGGGGTTGAACACTGAAGCTTTCTTT